This T cell receptor beta chain emerged from a study of T-cell reconstitution after alpha-beta-depleted transplantation in children. The study's findings and limits: Several hundred expanded graft clones reportedly supplied alpha-beta T cells about two months after transplant. From newly produced T cells came most of the T-cell counts and diversity one year after transplant.

The CDR3 sequence is 15 residues long. V lost 1 base and J lost 1, with 11 bases in between. Germline values: CDR1 SGDLS, CDR2 YYNGEE. About this clonotype: Its specificity is unknown.

Unique molecular identifiers were incorporated when the TCRbeta library was constructed. TCRdb re-called the PCR reads through MiXCR, storing one row per CDR3 protein. Among about 830,000 distinct CDR3 sequences listed, roughly 15% were seen once. V is TRBV9 and J is TRBJ1-1, with D possibly being TRBD1 (5 bases). This specimen was PBMCs, mostly from graft donor cells, taken 360 days after TCRalphabeta/CD19-depleted stem cell transplant. This TCR came from a male patient aged 10-17 years who had a stem cell transplant for acute lymphoblastic leukemia, so the T cells may come from the graft donor. For the CDR3, the DNA is TGTGCCAGCAGCGTAAGACCCGGGGGGAACACTGAAGCTTTCTTT. Translating it yields CASSVRPGGNTEAFF.